The entry below describes one T cell receptor beta chain. Its antigen is not identified. CDR1 is DFQATT and CDR2 is SNEGSKA in the germline V gene (reference sequence). The V gene lost 1 base and the J gene lost 4 bases, with 16 bases spanning the gap. This CDR3 comprises 15 residues. No donor was unhealthy or non-Caucasian. This record comes from a study of identical twins. Study-wide findings and caveats: Beta out-of-frame twin sharing showed a weaker excess. Out-of-frame TCR alpha sharing observed in monozygotic twins exceeded model estimates.

cDNA carried unique molecular identifiers, and a universal primer site was added by template switching. MiXCR, run by TCRdb on the 5' RACE reads, gives a single entry per CDR3 protein. Of about 530,000 distinct CDR3 sequences in the sample, about 20% were seen once. The same sample was also used in a study of yellow fever vaccine responses in identical twins.

The sequenced material came from CD4+ T cells sorted from blood. V gene TRBV20-1 combines with J gene TRBJ2-5; D possibly corresponds to TRBD1 (6 bases). The sequence was collected from a woman aged 18-29 years in good health. The CDR3 DNA reads as TGCAGTGCTAGAGCGATTACAGGGCCCCCAGAGACCCAGTACTTC. Protein product: CSARAITGPPETQYF.